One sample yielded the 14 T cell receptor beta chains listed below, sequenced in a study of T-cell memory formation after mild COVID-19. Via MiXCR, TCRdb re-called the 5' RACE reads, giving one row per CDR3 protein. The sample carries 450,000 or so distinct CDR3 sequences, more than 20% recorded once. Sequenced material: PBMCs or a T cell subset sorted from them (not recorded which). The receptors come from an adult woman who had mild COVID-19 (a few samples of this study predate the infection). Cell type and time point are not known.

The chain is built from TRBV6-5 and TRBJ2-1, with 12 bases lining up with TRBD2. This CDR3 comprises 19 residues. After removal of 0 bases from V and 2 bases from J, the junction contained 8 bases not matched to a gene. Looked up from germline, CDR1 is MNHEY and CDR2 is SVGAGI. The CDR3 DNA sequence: TGTGCCAGCAGTTACTCGACGGCTAGCGGGAGGGCTGCCTACAATGAGCAGTTCTTC. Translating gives CASSYSTASGRAAYNEQFF.

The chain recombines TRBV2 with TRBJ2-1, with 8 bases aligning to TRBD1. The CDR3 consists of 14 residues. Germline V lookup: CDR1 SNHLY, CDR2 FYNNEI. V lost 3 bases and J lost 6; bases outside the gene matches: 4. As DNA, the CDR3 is TGTGCCAGCAGTGAGGACAGGGCGGGCAATGAGCAGTTCTTC. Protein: CASSEDRAGNEQFF. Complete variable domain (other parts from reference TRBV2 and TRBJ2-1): EPEVTQTPSHQVTQMGQEVILRCVPISNHLYFYWYRQILGQKVEFLVSFYNNEISEKSEIFDDQFSVERPDGSNFTLKIRSTKLEDSAMYFCASSEDRAGNEQFFGPGTRLTVL.

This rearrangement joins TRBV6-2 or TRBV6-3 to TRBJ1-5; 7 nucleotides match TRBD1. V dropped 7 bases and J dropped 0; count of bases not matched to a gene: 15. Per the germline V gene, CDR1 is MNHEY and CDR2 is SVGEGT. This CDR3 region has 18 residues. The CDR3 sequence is CASTSRDRLTYSNQPQHF. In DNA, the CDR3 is TGTGCCAGCACCTCCCGGGACAGACTAACGTATAGCAATCAGCCCCAGCATTTT.

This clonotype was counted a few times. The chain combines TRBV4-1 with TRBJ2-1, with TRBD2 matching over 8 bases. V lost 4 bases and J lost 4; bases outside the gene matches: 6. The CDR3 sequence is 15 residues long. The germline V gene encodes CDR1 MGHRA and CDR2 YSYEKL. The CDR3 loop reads CASSPWAGGYNEQFF. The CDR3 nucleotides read TGCGCCAGCAGCCCCTGGGCGGGAGGTTACAATGAGCAGTTCTTC.

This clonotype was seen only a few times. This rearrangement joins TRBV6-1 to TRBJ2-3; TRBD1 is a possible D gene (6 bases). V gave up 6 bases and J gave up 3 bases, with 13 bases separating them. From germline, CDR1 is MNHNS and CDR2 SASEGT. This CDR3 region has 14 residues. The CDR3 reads CASRTGGKTDTQYF. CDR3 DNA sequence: TGTGCCAGCAGGACAGGAGGAAAGACAGATACGCAGTATTTT.

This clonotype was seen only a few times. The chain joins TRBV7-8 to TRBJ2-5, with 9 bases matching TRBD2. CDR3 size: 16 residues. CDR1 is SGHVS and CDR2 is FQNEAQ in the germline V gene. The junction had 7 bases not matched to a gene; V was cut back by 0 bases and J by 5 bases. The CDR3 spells CASSLALAGFGETQYF. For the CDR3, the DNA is TGTGCCAGCAGCTTAGCCCTAGCGGGATTCGGCGAGACCCAGTACTTC.

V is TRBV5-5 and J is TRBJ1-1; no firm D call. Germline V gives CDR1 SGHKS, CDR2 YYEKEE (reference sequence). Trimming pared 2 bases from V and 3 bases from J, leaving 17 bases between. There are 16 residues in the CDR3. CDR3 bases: TGTGCCAGCAGCTTAACGACATTTCCCAGAGACACTGAAGCTTTCTTT. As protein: CASSLTTFPRDTEAFF.

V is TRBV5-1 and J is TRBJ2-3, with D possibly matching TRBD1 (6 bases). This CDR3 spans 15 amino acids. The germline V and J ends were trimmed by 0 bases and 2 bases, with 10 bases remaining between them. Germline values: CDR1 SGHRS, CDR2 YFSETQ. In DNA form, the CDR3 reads TGCGCCAGCAGCTTGGTTGGGACATACACAGATACGCAGTATTTT. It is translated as CASSLVGTYTDTQYF.

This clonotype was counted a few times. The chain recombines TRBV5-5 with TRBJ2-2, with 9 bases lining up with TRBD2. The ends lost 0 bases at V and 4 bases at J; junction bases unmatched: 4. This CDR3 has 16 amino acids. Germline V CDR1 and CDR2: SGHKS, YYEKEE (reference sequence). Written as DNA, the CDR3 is TGTGCCAGCAGCTTGGATCTAGCGGGGACCACCGGGGAGCTGTTTTTT. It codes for CASSLDLAGTTGELFF.

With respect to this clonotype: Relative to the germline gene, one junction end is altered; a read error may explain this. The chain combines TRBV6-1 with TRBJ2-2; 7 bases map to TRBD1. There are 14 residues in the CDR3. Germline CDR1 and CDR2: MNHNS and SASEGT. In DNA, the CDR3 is TGTGTCAGCAGACACAGGGGACGTACCGGGGAGCTGTTTTTT. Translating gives CVSRHRGRTGELFF.

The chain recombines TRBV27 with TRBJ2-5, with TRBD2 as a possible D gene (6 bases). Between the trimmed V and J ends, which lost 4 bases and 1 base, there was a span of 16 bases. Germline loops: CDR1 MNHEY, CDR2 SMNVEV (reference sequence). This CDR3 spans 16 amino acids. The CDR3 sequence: CASSSQQAGGQETQYF. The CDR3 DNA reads TGTGCCAGCAGTTCCCAACAAGCCGGGGGCCAAGAGACCCAGTACTTC.

CDR3 in DNA: TGCAGCGTGTTGGGGTACGAGCAGTACTTC. It specifies CSVLGYEQYF. V is TRBV29-1 and J is TRBJ2-7; the D is unclear. Trimming left V 6 bases short and J 4 bases short, with 7 bases between. Germline V lookup: CDR1 SQVTM, CDR2 ANQGSEA. This CDR3 is built from 10 residues.

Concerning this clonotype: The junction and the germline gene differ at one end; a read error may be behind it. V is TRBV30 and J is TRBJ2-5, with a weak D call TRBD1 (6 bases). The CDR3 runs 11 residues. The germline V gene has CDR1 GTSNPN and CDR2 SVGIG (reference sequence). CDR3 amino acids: CAWSGGLQRIF. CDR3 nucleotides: TGTGCCTGGAGTGGGGGGCTCCAGAGGATCTTC.

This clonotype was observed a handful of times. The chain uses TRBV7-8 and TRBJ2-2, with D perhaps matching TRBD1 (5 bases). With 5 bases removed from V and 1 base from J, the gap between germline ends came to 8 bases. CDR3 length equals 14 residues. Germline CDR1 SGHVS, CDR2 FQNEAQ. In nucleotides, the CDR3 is TGTGCCAGCAGCCAAGGACAGAACACCGGGGAGCTGTTTTTT. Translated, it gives CASSQGQNTGELFF.